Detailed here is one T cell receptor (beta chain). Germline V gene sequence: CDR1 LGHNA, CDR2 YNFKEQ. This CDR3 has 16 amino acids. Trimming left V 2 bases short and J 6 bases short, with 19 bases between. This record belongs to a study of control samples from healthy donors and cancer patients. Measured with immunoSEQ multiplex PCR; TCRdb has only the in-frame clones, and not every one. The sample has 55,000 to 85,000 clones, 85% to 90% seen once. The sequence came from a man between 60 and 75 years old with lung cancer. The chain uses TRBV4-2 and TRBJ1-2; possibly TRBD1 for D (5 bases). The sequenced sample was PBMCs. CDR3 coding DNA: TGTGCCAGCAGCCAACTCTCCGATGGGGGTAAGAATGGCTACACCTTC. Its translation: CASSQLSDGGKNGYTF.